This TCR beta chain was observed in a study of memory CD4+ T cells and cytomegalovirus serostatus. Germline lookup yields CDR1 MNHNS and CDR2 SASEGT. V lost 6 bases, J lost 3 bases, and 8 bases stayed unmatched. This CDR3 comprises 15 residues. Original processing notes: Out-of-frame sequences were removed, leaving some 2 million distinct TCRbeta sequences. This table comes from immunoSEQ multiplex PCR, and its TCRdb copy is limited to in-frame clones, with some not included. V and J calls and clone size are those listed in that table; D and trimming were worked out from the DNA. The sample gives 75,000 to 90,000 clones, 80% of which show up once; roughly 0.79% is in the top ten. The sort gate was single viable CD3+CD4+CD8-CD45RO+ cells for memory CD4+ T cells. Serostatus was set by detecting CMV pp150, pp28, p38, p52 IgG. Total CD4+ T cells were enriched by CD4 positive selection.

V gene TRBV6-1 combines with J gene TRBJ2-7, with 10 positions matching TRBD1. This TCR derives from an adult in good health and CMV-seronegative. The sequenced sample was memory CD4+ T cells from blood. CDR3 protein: CASRLGQGNNYEQYF. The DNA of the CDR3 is TGTGCCAGCAGATTGGGACAGGGGAACAACTACGAGCAGTACTTC.